This TCR beta chain was observed in a study of yellow fever vaccine responses in identical twins. Findings and limits, study-wide: Twins reportedly mounted vaccine T cell responses that seemed partly convergent, partly personalized.

TCRdb re-analysed the RT-PCR reads in MiXCR, keeping a single row per CDR3 protein. The table lists under 2,000 distinct CDR3 sequences, 80% to 90% of them singletons. The CDR3 has 13 residues. Germline CDR1 and CDR2: KGHDR and SFDVKD. In this sample, this clonotype turned up a few times. The target antigen is unknown. Germline and junction disagree at one end, which may indicate a read error. The chain has TRBV24-1 and TRBJ1-2, with D perhaps matching TRBD1 (5 bases). The sample consisted of T cells from blood (PBMCs), unsorted or a sorted subset (not recorded which), taken before or after yellow fever vaccination (not recorded which). The origin of this receptor is a woman aged 18-30 years who received the yellow fever vaccine. CDR3 bases: TGTGCCACCAGTGTGGGGGACCACTACGGCTACACCTTC. Translation gives CATSVGDHYGYTF.